Listed below are T cell receptor beta chains from one sample, sequenced in a study of cytomegalovirus exposure and HLA in healthy donors. TCRdb keeps only in-frame clones here, not all; method: immunoSEQ multiplex PCR. In the table there are approximately 120,000 clones, 85% to 90% of which are singletons. Sequenced sample: PBMCs. These receptor sequences come from a woman younger than 35 in good health and CMV-seronegative. CDR3s include the opening cysteine and the closing phenylalanine or tryptophan. The D gene is left open where the match is weak.

j_gene: TRBJ1-1
len: 12
d_gene: NA
v_gene: TRBV2
CDR3aa: CASFIINTEAFF
CDR3nt: TGTGCCAGCTTTATTATCAACACTGAAGCTTTCTTT

j_gene: TRBJ1-1
len: 12
d_gene: TRBD1
v_gene: TRBV19
CDR3aa: CASSSGQGPAFF
CDR3nt: TGTGCCAGTAGTTCTGGACAGGGACCAGCTTTCTTT

j_gene: TRBJ1-2
len: 12
d_gene: NA
v_gene: TRBV28
CDR3aa: CASSLAGYGYTF
CDR3nt: TGTGCCAGCAGTCTTGCCGGCTATGGCTACACCTTC

j_gene: TRBJ1-1
len: 15
d_gene: TRBD1
v_gene: TRBV9
CDR3aa: CASSPTGTGNTEAFF
CDR3nt: TGTGCCAGCAGCCCAACCGGGACAGGGAACACTGAAGCTTTCTTT

j_gene: TRBJ1-2
len: 13
d_gene: TRBD1
v_gene: TRBV28
CDR3aa: CASSFFDRGGYTF
CDR3nt: TGTGCCAGCAGTTTCTTTGACAGGGGAGGCTACACCTTC

j_gene: TRBJ2-2
len: 15
d_gene: TRBD1
v_gene: TRBV28
CDR3aa: CASSSQGEYTGELFF
CDR3nt: TGTGCCAGCAGTTCACAGGGGGAGTACACCGGGGAGCTGTTTTTT

j_gene: TRBJ1-5
len: 16
d_gene: TRBD1
v_gene: TRBV9
CDR3aa: CASSAGTGISNQPQHF
CDR3nt: TGTGCCAGCAGCGCCGGGACAGGGATTAGCAATCAGCCCCAGCATTTT

j_gene: TRBJ2-1
len: 17
d_gene: TRBD1
v_gene: TRBV2
CDR3aa: CASSGGSGGTGVNEQFF
CDR3nt: TGTGCCAGCAGTGGGGGTAGTGGTGGGACAGGGGTCAATGAGCAGTTCTTC

j_gene: TRBJ1-5
len: 12
d_gene: NA
v_gene: TRBV10-3
CDR3aa: CATGEGDQPQHF
CDR3nt: TGTGCCACCGGGGAGGGGGATCAGCCCCAGCATTTT

j_gene: TRBJ2-2
len: 13
d_gene: NA
v_gene: TRBV18
CDR3aa: CASSQSGSGELFF
CDR3nt: TGTGCCAGCTCACAGTCTGGCAGCGGGGAGCTGTTTTTT

j_gene: TRBJ2-3
len: 16
d_gene: TRBD2
v_gene: TRBV30
CDR3aa: CAWSVSRTSDTDTQYF
CDR3nt: TGTGCCTGGAGTGTATCACGGACTAGCGACACAGATACGCAGTATTTT

j_gene: TRBJ1-4
len: 15
d_gene: NA
v_gene: TRBV6-5
CDR3aa: CASKEVTATNEKLFF
CDR3nt: TGTGCCAGCAAGGAGGTAACTGCAACTAATGAAAAACTGTTTTTT

j_gene: TRBJ1-2
len: 14
d_gene: NA
v_gene: TRBV18
CDR3aa: CASSPPGGTGGYTF
CDR3nt: TGTGCCAGCTCACCACCCGGCGGGACGGGTGGCTACACCTTC